Below are 14 T cell receptor beta chains sequenced from a single sample in a study of spatial heterogeneity in lung cancer. Time point indicated: sample taken at primary tumor resection. From tumor, nontumor lung or frozen PBMC, whole RNA was taken unsorted for sequencing. TCRdb recomputed calls from the 5' RACE reads with MiXCR, one row per CDR3 protein. Seen here are 50,000 or so distinct CDR3 sequences, 6.5% to 8% observed once, and the top ten hold around 13%. The sample was PBMCs, taken at surgery. These receptor sequences come from a female donor with early-stage non-small cell lung cancer.

This clonotype was counted a few times. The chain joins TRBV7-2 to TRBJ2-2; 8 bases are shared with TRBD2. Germline V gene lookup returns CDR1 SGHTA and CDR2 FQGNSA. The CDR3 runs to 15 residues. Unmatched junction bases numbered 7, after V lost 9 bases and J lost 1 base. The CDR3 region has the DNA TGTGCCAGTCCCCAGCGGGGGCTGAACACCGGGGAGCTGTTTTTT. This sequence encodes CASPQRGLNTGELFF. Full variable domain (rest looked up from reference TRBV7-2 and TRBJ2-2): GAGVSQSPSNKVTEKGKDVELRCDPISGHTALYWYRQSLGQGLEFLIYFQGNSAPDKSGLPSDRFSAERTGGSVSTLTIQRTQQEDSAVYLCASPQRGLNTGELFFGEGSRLTVL.

This clonotype has ten or more counts. The V call is TRBV29-1, the J call TRBJ2-1, with 14 positions matching TRBD2. V shed 6 bases and J 8 bases; nucleotides not matched to a gene: 6. CDR3 length: 14 amino acids. Germline values: CDR1 SQVTM, CDR2 ANQGSEA. CDR3 amino acids: CSVPGLAGGDEQFF. DNA for the CDR3: TGCAGCGTCCCAGGACTAGCGGGAGGCGATGAGCAGTTCTTC.

This clonotype was seen at least ten times. The rearrangement joins TRBV19 to TRBJ2-1; no firm D call. The CDR3 is 16 amino acids. Germline V gives CDR1 LNHDA, CDR2 SQIVND (reference sequence). Trimming took off 3 bases at V and 5 bases at J, with 17 bases between the two ends. The CDR3 DNA reads TGTGCCAGTAGTATCGACGGCGCCCTTTTTGACAATGAGCAGTTCTTC. This translates into CASSIDGALFDNEQFF.

The gene calls are TRBV10-3 and TRBJ1-3; D not certain. The V and J ends lost 8 bases and 0 bases respectively, with 14 bases between them. This CDR3 has 15 amino acids. Germline V CDR1 and CDR2: ENHRY, SYGVKD. The CDR3 coding sequence is TGTGCCATCGGAGCCTCGGTCGGCTCTGGAAACACCATATATTTT. It codes for CAIGASVGSGNTIYF.

This clonotype was counted at least ten times. The chain has TRBV6-5 and TRBJ1-1; TRBD1 matches at 8 bases. Trimming removed 5 bases from V and 1 base from J; junction bases left unmatched: 9. This CDR3 has 16 residues. Per germline, CDR1 MNHEY and CDR2 SVGAGI. The CDR3 loop is CASSTRQGMGNTEAFF. CDR3 sequence (DNA): TGTGCCAGCAGTACCCGACAGGGGATGGGGAACACTGAAGCTTTCTTT.

A few counts support this clonotype. This chain uses TRBV23-1 with TRBJ2-7, with TRBD1 matching 10 bases. TRBV23-1 falls under the ORF class, with uncertain function. The V gene end was trimmed by 6 bases and the J gene end by 4 bases; junction bases not matched to a gene: 12. The CDR3 has 16 residues. The CDR3 here is CASSPIEGQGIYEQYF. The CDR3 DNA reads TGCGCCAGCAGCCCCATTGAGGGACAGGGGATATACGAGCAGTACTTC.

This clonotype was detected a few times. The chain couples TRBV7-8 to TRBJ1-1; 9 bases are shared with TRBD1. J lost 0 bases, V lost 4 bases, and 3 bases had no gene match. Germline assignment: CDR1 SGHVS and CDR2 FQNEAQ. The CDR3 spans 15 residues. The CDR3 DNA is TGTGCCAGCAGCTCTAGGACAGGGGTGAACACTGAAGCTTTCTTT. This encodes CASSSRTGVNTEAFF.

The rearrangement joins TRBV28 to TRBJ1-5, with 7 nucleotides matching TRBD1. The CDR3 is 15 residues long. The ends lost 6 bases at V and 2 bases at J; junction bases unmatched: 7. Germline V gives CDR1 MDHEN, CDR2 SYDVKM. The CDR3 nucleotides are TGTGCCAGCAGCTCCTGGGGGACAGGCAATCAGCCCCAGCATTTT. Translated: CASSSWGTGNQPQHF.

The chain carries TRBV7-9 and TRBJ2-3, with TRBD2 matching over 8 bases. The CDR3 sequence is 16 residues long. V lost 5 bases and J lost 0; bases outside the gene matches: 7. The germline V gene has CDR1 SEHNR and CDR2 FQNEAQ (reference sequence). The DNA for the CDR3 is TGTGCCAGCAGCCGCCGCGGGGGGATTAGCACAGATACGCAGTATTTT. This translates into CASSRRGGISTDTQYF.

This clonotype was recorded at least ten times. This chain links TRBV7-2 with TRBJ2-3; 7 bases line up with TRBD1. Germline values: CDR1 SGHTA, CDR2 FQGNSA. CDR3 length equals 13 residues. The V segment lost 6 bases and the J segment 6 bases; nucleotides outside the gene matches: 6. The CDR3 DNA follows: TGTGCCAGCAGGAGAACAGGGGTGGATACGCAGTATTTT. Encoded protein: CASRRTGVDTQYF.

This clonotype has a handful of counts. The CDR3 spells CASRFPAGELFF. The CDR3 DNA reads TGTGCCAGCAGGTTCCCAGCCGGGGAGCTGTTTTTT. The V call is TRBV11-2, the J call TRBJ2-2; D is uncertain. Germline loops: CDR1 SGHAT, CDR2 FQNNGV. V was shortened by 6 bases and J by 6 bases, with 8 bases between the two germline ends. The CDR3 contains 12 residues.

The rearrangement joins TRBV24-1 to TRBJ2-1, with D tentatively TRBD2 (6 bases). From germline, CDR1 is KGHDR and CDR2 SFDVKD. The V gene lost 2 bases and the J gene lost 8 bases, with 15 bases spanning the gap. The length of the CDR3 is 15 residues. The DNA of the CDR3 is TGTGCCACCAGTGATTCGAGACTAGTCATCGATGAGCAGTTCTTC. This sequence encodes CATSDSRLVIDEQFF.

The CDR3 spells CATRQGANTGELFF. The CDR3 region has the DNA TGTGCCACCAGACAGGGGGCGAACACCGGGGAGCTGTTTTTT. The V and J genes are TRBV24-1 and TRBJ2-2, with 8 bases that match TRBD1. V trimming: 7 bases; J trimming: 0 bases; junction bases outside the gene matches: 0. Germline CDR1 and CDR2: KGHDR and SFDVKD. This CDR3 is 14 amino acids long.

A few counts support this clonotype. The chain uses TRBV18 and TRBJ1-1; D ambiguous. V dropped 2 bases and J dropped 11 bases, with 15 bases sitting between them. The CDR3 totals 13 residues. Per the germline V gene, CDR1 is KGHSH and CDR2 is LQKENI. The DNA of the CDR3 is TGTGCCAGCTCACCAGTCGGCGAAGGCGACGCTTTCTTT. It yields the protein CASSPVGEGDAFF.